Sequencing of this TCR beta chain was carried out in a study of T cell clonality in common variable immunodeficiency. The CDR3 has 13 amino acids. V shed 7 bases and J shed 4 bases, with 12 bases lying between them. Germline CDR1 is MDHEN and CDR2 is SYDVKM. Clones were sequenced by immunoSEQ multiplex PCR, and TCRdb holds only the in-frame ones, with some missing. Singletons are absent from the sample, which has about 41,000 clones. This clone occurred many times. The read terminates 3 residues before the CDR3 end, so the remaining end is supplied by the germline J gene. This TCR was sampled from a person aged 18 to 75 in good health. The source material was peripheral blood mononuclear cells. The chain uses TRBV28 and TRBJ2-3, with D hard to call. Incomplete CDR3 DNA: TGTGCCAGCACCCTAGGTATCCCAGATACG. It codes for CASTLGIPDT. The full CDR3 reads CASTLGIPDTQYF.